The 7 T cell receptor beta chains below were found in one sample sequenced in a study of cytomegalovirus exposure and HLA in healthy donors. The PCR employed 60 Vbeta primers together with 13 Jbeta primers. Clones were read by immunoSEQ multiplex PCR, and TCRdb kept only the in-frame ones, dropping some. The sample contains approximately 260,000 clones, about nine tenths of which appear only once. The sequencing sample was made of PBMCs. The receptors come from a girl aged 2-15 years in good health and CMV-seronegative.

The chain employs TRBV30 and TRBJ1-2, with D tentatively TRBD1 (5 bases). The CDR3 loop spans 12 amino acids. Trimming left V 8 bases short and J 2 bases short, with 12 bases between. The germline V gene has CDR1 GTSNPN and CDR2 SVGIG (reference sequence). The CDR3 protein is CAGQQDNYGYTF. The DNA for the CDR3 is TGTGCCGGGCAACAGGACAACTATGGCTACACCTTC.

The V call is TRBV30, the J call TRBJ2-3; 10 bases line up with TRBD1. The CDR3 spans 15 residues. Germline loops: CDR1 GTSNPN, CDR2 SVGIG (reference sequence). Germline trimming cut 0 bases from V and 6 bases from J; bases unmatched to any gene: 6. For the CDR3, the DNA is TGTGCCTGGAGTGTAAGGACAGGGGGTAGGGATACGCAGTATTTT. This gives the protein CAWSVRTGGRDTQYF.

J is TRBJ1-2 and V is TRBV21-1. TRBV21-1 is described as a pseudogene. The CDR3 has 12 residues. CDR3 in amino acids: CASSKDSYGYTF. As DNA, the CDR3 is TGTGCCAGCAGCAAAGATAGCTATGGCTACACCTTC.

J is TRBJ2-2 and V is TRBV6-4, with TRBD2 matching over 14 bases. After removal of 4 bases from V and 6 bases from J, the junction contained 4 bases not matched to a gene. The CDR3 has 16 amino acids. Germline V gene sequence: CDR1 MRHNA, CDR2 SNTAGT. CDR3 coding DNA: TGTGCCAGCAGTGTGGGACTAGCGGGAGCGGCCGGGGAGCTGTTTTTT. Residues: CASSVGLAGAAGELFF.

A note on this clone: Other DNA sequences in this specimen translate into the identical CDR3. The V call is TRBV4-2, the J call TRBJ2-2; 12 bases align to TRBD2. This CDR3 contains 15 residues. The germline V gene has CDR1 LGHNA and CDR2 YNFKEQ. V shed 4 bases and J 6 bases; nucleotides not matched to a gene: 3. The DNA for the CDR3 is TGTGCCAGCAGCCCACTAGCGGGGGGCCCCGGGGAGCTGTTTTTT. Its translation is CASSPLAGGPGELFF.

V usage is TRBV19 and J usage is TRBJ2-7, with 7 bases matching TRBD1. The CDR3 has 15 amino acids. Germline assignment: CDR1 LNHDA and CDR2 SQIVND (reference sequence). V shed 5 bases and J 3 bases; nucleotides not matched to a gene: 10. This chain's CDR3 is CASSGTTGLYYEQYF. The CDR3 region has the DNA TGTGCCAGTAGTGGTACGACAGGGCTTTACTACGAGCAGTACTTC.

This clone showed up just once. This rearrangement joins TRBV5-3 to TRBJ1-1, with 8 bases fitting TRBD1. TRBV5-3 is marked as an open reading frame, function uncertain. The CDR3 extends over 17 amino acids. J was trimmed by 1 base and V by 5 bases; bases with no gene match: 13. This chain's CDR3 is CARSMCATGTGNTEAFF. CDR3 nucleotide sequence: TGTGCCAGAAGTATGTGCGCCACCGGGACAGGGAACACTGAAGCTTTCTTT.